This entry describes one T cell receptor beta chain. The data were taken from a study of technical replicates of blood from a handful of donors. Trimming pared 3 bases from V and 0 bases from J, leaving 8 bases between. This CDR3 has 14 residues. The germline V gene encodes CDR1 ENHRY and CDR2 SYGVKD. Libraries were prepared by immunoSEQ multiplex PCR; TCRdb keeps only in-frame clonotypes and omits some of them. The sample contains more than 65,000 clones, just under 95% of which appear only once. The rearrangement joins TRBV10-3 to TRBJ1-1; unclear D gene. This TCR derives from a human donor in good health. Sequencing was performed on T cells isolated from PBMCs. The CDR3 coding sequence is TGTGCCATCAGTGAACAGCTAATGAACACTGAAGCTTTCTTT. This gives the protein CAISEQLMNTEAFF.